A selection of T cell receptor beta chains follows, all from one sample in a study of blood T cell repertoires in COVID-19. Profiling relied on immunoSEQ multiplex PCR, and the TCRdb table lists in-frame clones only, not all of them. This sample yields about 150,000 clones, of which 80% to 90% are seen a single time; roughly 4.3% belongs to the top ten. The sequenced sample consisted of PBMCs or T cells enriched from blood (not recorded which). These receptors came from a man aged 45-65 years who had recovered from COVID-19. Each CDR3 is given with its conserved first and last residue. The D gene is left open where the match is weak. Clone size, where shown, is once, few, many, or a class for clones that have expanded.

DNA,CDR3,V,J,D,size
TGTGCCAGGGGGACACAGTATAATTCACCCCTCCACTTT,CARGTQYNSPLHF,TRBV2,TRBJ1-6,NA,few
TGTGCCAGCAGCTCCAGGAGGGGAGAGGATACGCAGTATTTT,CASSSRRGEDTQYF,TRBV2,TRBJ2-3,NA,NA
TGTGCCAGTAGTATAGATGGGCTAGCGGGAGGAGAGACCCAGTACTTC,CASSIDGLAGGETQYF,TRBV19,TRBJ2-5,TRBD2,NA
TGTGCCAGCAGTCCCCGACACGGGGGGAATTCACCCCTCCACTTT,CASSPRHGGNSPLHF,TRBV28,TRBJ1-6,NA,NA
TGTGCCAGCTCACCACAAAGGGACAGGCAAGAGACCCAGTACTTC,CASSPQRDRQETQYF,TRBV18,TRBJ2-5,TRBD1,NA
TGTGCCAGTAGTATAAGGATAAGGACATTGAATAGCAATCAGCCCCAGCATTTT,CASSIRIRTLNSNQPQHF,TRBV19,TRBJ1-5,NA,NA
TGTGCCAGCAGCCGAGACAGGAGCTCCTACAATGAGCAGTTCTTC,CASSRDRSSYNEQFF,TRBV6-5,TRBJ2-1,NA,NA
TGTGCCAGCAGTTTTGGTACAGACTACGAGCAGTACTTC,CASSFGTDYEQYF,TRBV28,TRBJ2-7,NA,few
TGTGCCAGCAGCTTCGGTCCGGGCTACACCTTC,CASSFGPGYTF,TRBV13,TRBJ1-2,NA,NA
TGTGCCAGCAGCACGGGGTGGAGCACAGATACGCAGTATTTT,CASSTGWSTDTQYF,TRBV7-9,TRBJ2-3,NA,NA
TGTGCCAGCAGCTTGATAGACAGGGTCAAGGAGACCCAGTACTTC,CASSLIDRVKETQYF,TRBV11-2,TRBJ2-5,TRBD1,NA
TGCGCCAGCAGCCAAAAGCCCCCTACCGGGACAGGGGATTCACCCCTCCACTTT,CASSQKPPTGTGDSPLHF,TRBV4-1,TRBJ1-6,TRBD1,NA
TGTGCCTGGAGTGGCGGGACAGGGGTGACTTATGGTGTGGCCAAAAACATTCAGTACTTC,CAWSGGTGVTYGVAKNIQYF,TRBV30,TRBJ2-4,TRBD1,NA
TGCGCCAGCAGCTTGGCCCGGACAGGAATCGACTACGAGCAGTACTTC,CASSLARTGIDYEQYF,TRBV5-1,TRBJ2-7,TRBD1,NA
TGTGCCAGCAGCTCGACCGGGGACGAGCAGTACTTC,CASSSTGDEQYF,TRBV7-9,TRBJ2-7,NA,NA
TGTGCCAGCAGTCTTCAGGGTTACCGCACAGATACGCAGTATTTT,CASSLQGYRTDTQYF,TRBV28,TRBJ2-3,NA,NA
TGTGCCAGCAGTTACTCGATGGTGAGGATTAACACTGAAGCTTTCTTT,CASSYSMVRINTEAFF,TRBV6-5,TRBJ1-1,NA,NA
TGTGCCAGCAGCCCCGGACAGGGCGTGGAAAACATTCAGTACTTC,CASSPGQGVENIQYF,TRBV9,TRBJ2-4,TRBD1,NA
TGTGCCAGCAGTAGGGACTTCTACACCGGGGAGCTGTTTTTT,CASSRDFYTGELFF,TRBV6-2/TRBV6-3,TRBJ2-2,NA,NA
TGTGCCAGCAGCGTAGGCGGGGCCCAACAGTGGCACAATGAGCAGTTCTTC,CASSVGGAQQWHNEQFF,TRBV9,TRBJ2-1,NA,NA
TGTGCCAGCAGTGGATCAGCGAGGAGTACAGATACGCAGTATTTT,CASSGSARSTDTQYF,TRBV2,TRBJ2-3,NA,NA
TGTGCCAGCAGTAGACGACAGGGCAAGCAGTACTTC,CASSRRQGKQYF,TRBV27,TRBJ2-7,TRBD1,NA
TGTGCCAGCAGCTCCCTCAGTCGGGAGGTTATTGGCGAGCAGTACTTC,CASSSLSREVIGEQYF,TRBV7-6,TRBJ2-7,TRBD2,NA
TGTGCCAGCAGTCCTCAGGGGAAAATGAACACTGAAGCTTTCTTT,CASSPQGKMNTEAFF,TRBV28,TRBJ1-1,NA,NA
TGTGCCAGCAGCCCTCCCGGCGGGGAGACCAATGAGCAGTTCTTC,CASSPPGGETNEQFF,TRBV7-3,TRBJ2-1,NA,NA
TGTGCCAGCAGTTTACTGGGCGGACAGGGATATAATTCACCCCTCCACTTT,CASSLLGGQGYNSPLHF,TRBV27,TRBJ1-6,TRBD1,NA
TGTGCCAGTAGTATACGTCCCCAAGAGACCCAGTACTTC,CASSIRPQETQYF,TRBV19,TRBJ2-5,NA,NA
TGTGCCAGCAGCTCACCTTTGGGCACAGCTAACTATGGCTACACCTTC,CASSSPLGTANYGYTF,TRBV7-2,TRBJ1-2,NA,once
TGTGCCAGCAGGGACGACAGGGGATTCTGGATGAACTATGGCTACACCTTC,CASRDDRGFWMNYGYTF,TRBV5-4,TRBJ1-2,TRBD1,NA
TGTGCCAGTAGTATACTAGCGGGGTCTACCTACAATGAGCAGTTCTTC,CASSILAGSTYNEQFF,TRBV19,TRBJ2-1,TRBD2,NA
TGTTCTCTGGAGACAGGGCAAAACACTGAAGCTTTCTTT,CSLETGQNTEAFF,TRBV30,TRBJ1-1,TRBD1,NA
TGTGCCAGCAGCTTAGGTGGAATTAGCGGGTACAATGAGCAGTTCTTC,CASSLGGISGYNEQFF,TRBV5-4,TRBJ2-1,TRBD2,NA
TGTGCCAGCAGTGAAGATATTCAGCCCCAGCATTTT,CASSEDIQPQHF,TRBV2,TRBJ1-5,NA,NA
TGCGCCAGCAGCTTGGCTAGCCGATACAGTGGCAATGAGCAGTTCTTC,CASSLASRYSGNEQFF,TRBV5-1,TRBJ2-1,NA,NA
TGTGCCAGCAGTCCCTGGACAGACACTGAAGCTTTCTTT,CASSPWTDTEAFF,TRBV28,TRBJ1-1,NA,NA
TGTGCCAGCAGCCCTCAGGGGGGACTTAAGTTGTACGAGCAGTACTTC,CASSPQGGLKLYEQYF,TRBV7-9,TRBJ2-7,NA,NA
TGTGCCAGCAGCCGACCGGGGAGGCCCCAGCATTTT,CASSRPGRPQHF,TRBV7-9,TRBJ1-5,NA,NA
TGTGCCAGCAGTACCCGACAGGGCACTGAAGCTTTCTTT,CASSTRQGTEAFF,TRBV6-5,TRBJ1-1,TRBD1,NA
TGTGCCTGGAGGTCCACCCGGACAGGGGTCCGCTACGAGCAGTACTTC,CAWRSTRTGVRYEQYF,TRBV30,TRBJ2-7,TRBD1,NA
TGTGCCAGCAGCTTGGGACTAGCGGACTACAATGAGCAGTTCTTC,CASSLGLADYNEQFF,TRBV7-3,TRBJ2-1,TRBD2,NA
TGTGCCAGCAGTCGACAGGGGTGGGACACTGAAGCTTTCTTT,CASSRQGWDTEAFF,TRBV27,TRBJ1-1,TRBD1,NA